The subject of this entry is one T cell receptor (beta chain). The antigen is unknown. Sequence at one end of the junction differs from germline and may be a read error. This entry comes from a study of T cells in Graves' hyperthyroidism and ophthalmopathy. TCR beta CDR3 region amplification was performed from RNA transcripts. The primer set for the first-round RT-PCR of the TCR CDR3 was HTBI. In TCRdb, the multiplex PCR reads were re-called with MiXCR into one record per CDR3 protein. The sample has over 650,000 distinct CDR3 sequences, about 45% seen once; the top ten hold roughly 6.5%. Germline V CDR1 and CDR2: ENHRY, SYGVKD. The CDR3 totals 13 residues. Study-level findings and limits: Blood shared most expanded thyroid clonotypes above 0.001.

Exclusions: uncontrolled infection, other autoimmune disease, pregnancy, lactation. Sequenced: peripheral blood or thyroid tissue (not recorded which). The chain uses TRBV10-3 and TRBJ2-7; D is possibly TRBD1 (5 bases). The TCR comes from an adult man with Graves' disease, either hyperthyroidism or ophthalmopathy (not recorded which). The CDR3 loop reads CASSLGAYSEQYF. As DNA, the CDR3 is TGTGCCAGCAGTTTAGGGGCCTATTCCGAGCAGTACTTC.